Presented here are 4 T cell receptor beta chains from one specimen sequenced in a study of blood T cells in healthy people across ages. Then a second PCR, running roughly 7 to 11 cycles, was carried out with a sample-barcoded 5' primer and a J-beta primer mix. TCRdb re-called the 5' RACE reads through MiXCR, storing one row per CDR3 protein. The sample lists approximately 940,000 distinct CDR3 sequences, roughly 48% seen once, with around 15% in the top ten. Sequenced material: blood. These receptors were collected from a man aged 25-45 years in good health.

The chain links TRBV6-5 to TRBJ1-2; perhaps TRBD1 as D (5 bases). V lost 4 bases and J lost 3, with 9 bases in between. Looked up from germline, CDR1 is MNHEY and CDR2 is SVGAGI. The CDR3 runs 13 residues. In nucleotides, the CDR3 is TGTGCCAGCAGTTCGGGGGAACACTATGGCTACACCTTC. Translation gives CASSSGEHYGYTF.

The rearrangement uses TRBV6-6 and TRBJ1-6, with D unclear. CDR1 MNHNY and CDR2 SVGAGI come from the germline V gene (reference sequence). The CDR3 has 16 residues. Between the trimmed V and J ends, which lost 2 bases and 7 bases, there was a span of 15 bases. CDR3 loop: CASSYTTGDFNSPLHF. CDR3 DNA: TGTGCCAGCAGTTACACCACCGGTGATTTCAATTCACCCCTCCACTTT.

This clonotype was recorded at least ten times. V and J are TRBV29-1 and TRBJ2-7, with 7 bases matching TRBD1. This CDR3 region has 13 residues. The germline V gene has CDR1 SQVTM and CDR2 ANQGSEA. With V trimmed by 7 bases and J by 6 bases, 12 bases remained unmatched. The CDR3 DNA reads TGCAGCGGGGGACGACAGGGCGGTTCCGAGCAGTACTTC. It yields the protein CSGGRQGGSEQYF.

The genes are TRBV5-1 and TRBJ2-3; D uncertain. The V and J ends lost 3 bases and 0 bases respectively, with 5 bases between them. Germline V gene data show CDR1 as SGHRS and CDR2 as YFSETQ. This CDR3 has 13 amino acids. The CDR3 loop is CASSSISTDTQYF. The CDR3 DNA sequence: TGCGCCAGCAGCTCGATAAGCACAGATACGCAGTATTTT.